This TCR beta chain was retrieved from a study of cytomegalovirus exposure and HLA in healthy donors. Study context: A prior study identified approximately 120 million unique TCR beta sequences from 180 million or so T cells.

Turning to this clone: Antigen unknown.

In the PCR, 60 Vbeta and 13 Jbeta primers were used. Under the authors' procedure: In a later analysis, around 10 million of tens of millions of unique beta chains occurred in at least two donors. Clones were sequenced by immunoSEQ multiplex PCR, and TCRdb holds only the in-frame ones, with some missing. That table gives V, J and clone size, and the DNA gave D and trimming. The sample has about 190,000 clones; over 65% are singletons. CDR1 and CDR2 from the germline V gene are MNHEY and SMNVEV (reference sequence). V gave up 0 bases and J gave up 2 bases; unmatched junction bases: 13. This CDR3 is built from 19 residues. The study, taken as a whole, reports: The CMV antigen specificity of a few CMV-associated chains was confirmed through in vitro analysis. Certain indistinguishable V segments, among them TRBV6-2 and TRBV6-3, were excluded.

The sequencing sample was made of PBMCs. This sequence was found in a woman under 40 in good health and CMV-seronegative. The chain combines TRBV27 with TRBJ2-7; 10 bases are shared with TRBD1. CDR3 DNA: TGTGCCAGCAGTTTATCGCCCGCCGGGACAGGGGACAGGGCCTACGAGCAGTACTTC. Amino acids: CASSLSPAGTGDRAYEQYF.